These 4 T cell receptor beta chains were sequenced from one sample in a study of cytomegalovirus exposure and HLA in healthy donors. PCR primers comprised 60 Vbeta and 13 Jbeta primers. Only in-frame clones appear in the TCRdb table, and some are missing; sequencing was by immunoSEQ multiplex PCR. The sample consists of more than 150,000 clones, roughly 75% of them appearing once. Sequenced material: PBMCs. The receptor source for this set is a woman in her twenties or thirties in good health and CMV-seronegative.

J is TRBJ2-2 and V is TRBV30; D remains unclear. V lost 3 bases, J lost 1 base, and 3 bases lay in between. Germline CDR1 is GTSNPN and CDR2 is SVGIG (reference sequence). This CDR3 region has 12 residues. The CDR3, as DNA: TGTGCCTGGAGCAAGAACACCGGGGAGCTGTTTTTT. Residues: CAWSKNTGELFF.

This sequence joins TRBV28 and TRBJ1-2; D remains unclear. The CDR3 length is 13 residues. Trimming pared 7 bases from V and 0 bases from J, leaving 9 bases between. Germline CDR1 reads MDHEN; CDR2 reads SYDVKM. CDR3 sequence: CASTKGANYGYTF. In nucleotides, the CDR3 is TGTGCCAGCACCAAGGGAGCTAACTATGGCTACACCTTC.

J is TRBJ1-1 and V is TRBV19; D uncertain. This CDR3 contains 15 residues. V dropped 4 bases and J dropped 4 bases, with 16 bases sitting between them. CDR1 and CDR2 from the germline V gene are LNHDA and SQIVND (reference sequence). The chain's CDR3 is CASSSRSGILTEAFF. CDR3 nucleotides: TGTGCCAGTAGTAGCCGCAGCGGGATCCTCACTGAAGCTTTCTTT.

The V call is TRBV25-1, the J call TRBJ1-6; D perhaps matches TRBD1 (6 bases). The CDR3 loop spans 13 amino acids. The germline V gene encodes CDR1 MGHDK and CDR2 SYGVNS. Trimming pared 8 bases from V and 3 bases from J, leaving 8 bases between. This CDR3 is CASQDSYNSPLHF. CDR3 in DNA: TGTGCCAGCCAGGACAGCTATAATTCACCCCTCCACTTT.